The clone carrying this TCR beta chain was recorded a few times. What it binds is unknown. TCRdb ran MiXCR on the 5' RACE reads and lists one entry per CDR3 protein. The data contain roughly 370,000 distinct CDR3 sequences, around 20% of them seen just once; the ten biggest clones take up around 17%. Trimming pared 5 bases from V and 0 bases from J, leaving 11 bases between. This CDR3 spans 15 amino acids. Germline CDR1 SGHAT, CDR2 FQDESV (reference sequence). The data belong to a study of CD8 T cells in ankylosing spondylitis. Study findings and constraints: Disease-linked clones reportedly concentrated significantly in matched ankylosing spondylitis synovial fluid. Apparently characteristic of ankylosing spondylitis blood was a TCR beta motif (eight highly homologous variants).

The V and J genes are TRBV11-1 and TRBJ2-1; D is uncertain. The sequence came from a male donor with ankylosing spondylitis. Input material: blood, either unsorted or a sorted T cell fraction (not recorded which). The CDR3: CASSLYYGSYNEQFF. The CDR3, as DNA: TGTGCCAGCAGCCTTTACTACGGCTCCTACAATGAGCAGTTCTTC.